This passage covers 4 T cell receptor beta chains from one sample sequenced in a study of cytomegalovirus exposure and HLA in healthy donors. This PCR relied on a set of 60 Vbeta primers and 13 Jbeta primers. Here immunoSEQ multiplex PCR was the method, and the copy in TCRdb shows in-frame clones only, minus some. The profile covers 150,000 to 180,000 clones, with roughly three quarters appearing a single time and roughly 13% taken by the ten largest. Sequencing was carried out using PBMCs. The receptors come from a man aged 30-40 years in good health and CMV-seropositive.

The V and J genes are TRBV9 and TRBJ2-2; TRBD1 might be the D (5 bases). V gave up 2 bases and J gave up 2 bases, with 10 bases separating them. Per germline, CDR1 SGDLS and CDR2 YYNGEE. This CDR3 spans 15 amino acids. The CDR3 sequence is CASSVGHLNTGELFF. The CDR3 DNA is TGTGCCAGCAGCGTCGGACATCTAAACACCGGGGAGCTGTTTTTT. The full variable domain, completed using reference TRBV9 and TRBJ2-2, is DSGVTQTPKHLITATGQRVTLRCSPRSGDLSVYWYQQSLDQGLQFLIQYYNGEERAKGNILERFSAQQFPDLHSELNLSSLELGDSALYFCASSVGHLNTGELFFGEGSRLTVL.

A remark on this clone: The junction does not match germline at one end; this may be a read error. The chain employs TRBV7-7 and TRBJ2-3, with TRBD2 identical over 10 bases. Germline lookup yields CDR1 SSHAT and CDR2 FNYEAQ (reference sequence). The CDR3 extends over 16 amino acids. The CDR3 sequence: CASSSSLAGATDTQYF. The CDR3 DNA reads TGTGCTAGCAGCTCGAGCCTAGCGGGAGCCACAGATACGCAGTATTTT.

This sequence joins TRBV27 and TRBJ2-1; D perhaps matches TRBD2 (5 bases). With 4 bases removed from V and 5 bases from J, the gap between germline ends came to 12 bases. The germline CDR1 and CDR2 sequences are MNHEY and SMNVEV (reference sequence). The CDR3 spans 14 residues. In DNA form, the CDR3 reads TGTGCCAGCAGTTCCAGGACTGTAAACAATGAGCAGTTCTTC. This codes for CASSSRTVNNEQFF.

This clone has only a few counts. CDR3 residues: CASSRQPDTQYF. As DNA, the CDR3 is TGTGCCAGTAGTAGACAACCGGATACGCAGTATTTT. The genes are TRBV19 and TRBJ2-3; D not resolved. Germline CDR1 is LNHDA and CDR2 is SQIVND (reference sequence). The CDR3 runs to 12 residues. V lost 4 bases, J lost 6 bases, and 8 bases lay in between. The variable domain in full, with the rest retrieved from reference TRBV19 and TRBJ2-3, is DGGITQSPKYLFRKEGQNVTLSCEQNLNHDAMYWYRQDPGQGLRLIYYSQIVNDFQKGDIAEGYSVSREKKESFPLTVTSAQKNPTAFYLCASSRQPDTQYFGPGTRLTVL.